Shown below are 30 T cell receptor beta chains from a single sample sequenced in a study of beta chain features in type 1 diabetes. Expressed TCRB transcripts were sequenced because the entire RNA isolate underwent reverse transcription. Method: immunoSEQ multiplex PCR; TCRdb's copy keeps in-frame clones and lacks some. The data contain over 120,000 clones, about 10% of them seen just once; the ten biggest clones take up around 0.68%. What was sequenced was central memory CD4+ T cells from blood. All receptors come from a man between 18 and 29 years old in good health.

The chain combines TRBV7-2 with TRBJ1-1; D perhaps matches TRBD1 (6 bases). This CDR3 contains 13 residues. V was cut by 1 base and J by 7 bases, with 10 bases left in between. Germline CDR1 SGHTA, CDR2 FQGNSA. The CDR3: CASSLGAGVEAFF. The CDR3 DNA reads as TGTGCCAGCAGCTTAGGTGCAGGGGTTGAAGCTTTCTTT.

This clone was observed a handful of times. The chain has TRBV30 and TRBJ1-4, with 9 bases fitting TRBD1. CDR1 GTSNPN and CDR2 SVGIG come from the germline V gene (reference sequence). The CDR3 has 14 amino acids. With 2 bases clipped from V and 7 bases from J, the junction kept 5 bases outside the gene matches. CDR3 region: CAWSRDRGSEKLFF. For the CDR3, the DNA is TGTGCCTGGAGTAGAGACAGGGGGAGTGAAAAACTGTTTTTT.

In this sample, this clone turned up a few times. The chain's CDR3 is CASSLAGGLYEQYF. The CDR3 DNA is TGTGCCAGCAGCTTAGCAGGAGGGCTCTACGAGCAGTACTTC. The rearrangement links TRBV7-2 to TRBJ2-7, with a possible D match to TRBD2 (6 bases). Germline V gene lookup returns CDR1 SGHTA and CDR2 FQGNSA. V lost 0 bases, J lost 3 bases, and 9 bases lay in between. This CDR3 contains 14 residues.

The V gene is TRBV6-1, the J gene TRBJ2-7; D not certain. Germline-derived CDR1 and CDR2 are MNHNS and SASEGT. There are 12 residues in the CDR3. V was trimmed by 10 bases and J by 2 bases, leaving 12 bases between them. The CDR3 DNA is TGTGCCATCTTGGGCCGGACCTACGAGCAGTACTTC. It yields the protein CAILGRTYEQYF.

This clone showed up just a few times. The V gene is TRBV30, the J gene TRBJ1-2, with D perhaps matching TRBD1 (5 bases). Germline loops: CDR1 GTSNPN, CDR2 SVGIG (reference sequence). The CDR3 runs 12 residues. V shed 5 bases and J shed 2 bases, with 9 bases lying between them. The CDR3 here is CAWVQGNYGYTF. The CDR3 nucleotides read TGTGCCTGGGTCCAGGGCAACTATGGCTACACCTTC.

CDR3 nucleotides: TGCGCCAGCAGCCGCACCCAAGGACAGGGCCCCACAGATACGCAGTATTTT. Its translation: CASSRTQGQGPTDTQYF. V usage is TRBV4-3 and J usage is TRBJ2-3; TRBD1 agrees at 8 bases. The V gene end was trimmed by 4 bases and the J gene end by 2 bases; junction bases not matched to a gene: 11. The CDR3 runs to 17 residues. Per the germline V gene, CDR1 is LGHNA and CDR2 is YSLEER.

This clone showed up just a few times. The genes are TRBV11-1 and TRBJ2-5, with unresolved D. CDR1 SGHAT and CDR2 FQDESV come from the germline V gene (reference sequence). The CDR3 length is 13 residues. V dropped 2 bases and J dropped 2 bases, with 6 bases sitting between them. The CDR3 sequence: CASSLPRQETQYF. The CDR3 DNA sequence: TGTGCCAGCAGCTTACCCAGGCAAGAGACCCAGTACTTC.

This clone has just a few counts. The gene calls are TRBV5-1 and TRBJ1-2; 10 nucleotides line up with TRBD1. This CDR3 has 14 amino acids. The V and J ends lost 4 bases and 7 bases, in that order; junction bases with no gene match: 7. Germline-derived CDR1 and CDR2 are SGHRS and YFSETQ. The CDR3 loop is CASSPGTGALGYTF. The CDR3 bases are TGCGCCAGCAGCCCCGGGACAGGGGCTCTTGGCTACACCTTC.

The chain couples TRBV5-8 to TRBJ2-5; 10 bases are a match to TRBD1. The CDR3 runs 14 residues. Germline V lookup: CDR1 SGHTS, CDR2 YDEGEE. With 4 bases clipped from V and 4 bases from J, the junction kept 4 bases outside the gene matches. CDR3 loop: CASSGRDRGETQYF. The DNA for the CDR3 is TGTGCCAGCAGCGGGAGGGACAGGGGAGAGACCCAGTACTTC.

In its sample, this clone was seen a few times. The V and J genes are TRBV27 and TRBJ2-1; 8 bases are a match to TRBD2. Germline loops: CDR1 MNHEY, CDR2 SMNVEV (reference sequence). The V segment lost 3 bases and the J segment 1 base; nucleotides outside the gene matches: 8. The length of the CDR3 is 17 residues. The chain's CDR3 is CASSFWVGGGSYNEQFF. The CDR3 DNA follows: TGTGCCAGCAGTTTTTGGGTGGGCGGGGGGTCCTACAATGAGCAGTTCTTC.

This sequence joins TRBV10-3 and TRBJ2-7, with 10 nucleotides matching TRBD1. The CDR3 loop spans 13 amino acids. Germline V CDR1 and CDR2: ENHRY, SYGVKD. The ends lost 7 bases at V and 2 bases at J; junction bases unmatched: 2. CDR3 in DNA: TGTGCCATCAAAGGGACAGGGGCCTACGAGCAGTACTTC. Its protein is CAIKGTGAYEQYF.

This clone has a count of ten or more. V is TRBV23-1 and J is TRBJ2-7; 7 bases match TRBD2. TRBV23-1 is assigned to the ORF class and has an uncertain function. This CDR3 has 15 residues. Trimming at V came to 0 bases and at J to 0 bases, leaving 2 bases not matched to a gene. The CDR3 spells CASSQSGGVSYEQYF. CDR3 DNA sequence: TGCGCCAGCAGTCAATCGGGAGGGGTCTCCTACGAGCAGTACTTC.

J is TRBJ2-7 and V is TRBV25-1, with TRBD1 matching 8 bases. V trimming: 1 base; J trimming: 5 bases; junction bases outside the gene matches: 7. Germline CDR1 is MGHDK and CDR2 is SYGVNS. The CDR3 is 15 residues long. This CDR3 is CASSELRQGKNEQYF. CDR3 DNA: TGTGCCAGCAGTGAATTAAGACAGGGGAAAAACGAGCAGTACTTC.

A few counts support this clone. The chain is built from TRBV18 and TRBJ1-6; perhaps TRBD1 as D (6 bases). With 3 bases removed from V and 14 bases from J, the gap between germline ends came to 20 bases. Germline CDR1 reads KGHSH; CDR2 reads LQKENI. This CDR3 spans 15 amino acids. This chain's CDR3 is CASSPLDSQRSTLHF. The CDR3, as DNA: TGTGCCAGCTCACCGTTGGACAGTCAGAGATCAACCCTCCACTTT.

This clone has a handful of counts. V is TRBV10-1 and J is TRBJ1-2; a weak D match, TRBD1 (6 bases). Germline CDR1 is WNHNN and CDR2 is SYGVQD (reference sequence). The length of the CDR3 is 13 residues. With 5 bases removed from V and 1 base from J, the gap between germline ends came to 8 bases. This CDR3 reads CASSPDSNYGYTF. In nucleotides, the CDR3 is TGCGCCAGCAGTCCGGACAGTAACTATGGCTACACCTTC.

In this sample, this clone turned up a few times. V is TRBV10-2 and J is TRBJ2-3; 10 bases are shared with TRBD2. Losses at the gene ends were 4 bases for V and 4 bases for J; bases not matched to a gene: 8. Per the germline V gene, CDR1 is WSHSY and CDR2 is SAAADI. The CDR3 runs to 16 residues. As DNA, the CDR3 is TGCGCCAGCAGTGCTGCAGCGGGGGGGCCCGCAGATACGCAGTATTTT. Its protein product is CASSAAAGGPADTQYF.

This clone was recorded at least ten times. The CDR3 spells CASSPRDFYEQYF. Written as DNA, the CDR3 is TGCGCCAGCAGTCCCAGGGACTTCTACGAGCAGTACTTC. V and J are TRBV23-1 and TRBJ2-7; D is possibly TRBD2 (6 bases). TRBV23-1 is an ORF, with its function uncertain. There are 13 residues in the CDR3. V lost 4 bases, J lost 3 bases, and 10 bases lay in between.

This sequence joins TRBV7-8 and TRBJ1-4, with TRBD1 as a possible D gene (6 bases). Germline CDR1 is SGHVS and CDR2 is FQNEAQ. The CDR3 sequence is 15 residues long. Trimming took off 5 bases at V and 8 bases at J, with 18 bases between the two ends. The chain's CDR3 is CASSEQQGFGEKLFF. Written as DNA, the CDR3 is TGTGCCAGCAGCGAACAACAGGGATTTGGGGAAAAACTGTTTTTT. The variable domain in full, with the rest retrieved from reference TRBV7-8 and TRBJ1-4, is GAGVSQSPRYKVAKRGQDVALRCDPISGHVSLFWYQQALGQGPEFLTYFQNEAQLDKSGLPSDRFFAERPEGSVSTLKIQRTQQEDSAVYLCASSEQQGFGEKLFFGSGTQLSVL.

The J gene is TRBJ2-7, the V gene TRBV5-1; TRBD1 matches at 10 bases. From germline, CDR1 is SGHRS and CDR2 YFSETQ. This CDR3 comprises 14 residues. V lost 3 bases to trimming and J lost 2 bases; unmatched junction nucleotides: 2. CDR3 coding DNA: TGCGCCAGCAGCTGGACAGGGGGTACCTACGAGCAGTACTTC. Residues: CASSWTGGTYEQYF. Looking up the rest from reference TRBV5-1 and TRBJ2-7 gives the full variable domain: KAGVTQTPRYLIKTRGQQVTLSCSPISGHRSVSWYQQTPGQGLQFLFEYFSETQRNKGNFPGRFSGRQFSNSRSEMNVSTLELGDSALYLCASSWTGGTYEQYFGPGTRLTVT.

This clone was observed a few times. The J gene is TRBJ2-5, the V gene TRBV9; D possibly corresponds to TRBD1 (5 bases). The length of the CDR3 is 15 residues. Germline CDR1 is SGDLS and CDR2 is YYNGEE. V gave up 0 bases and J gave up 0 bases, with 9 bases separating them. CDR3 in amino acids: CASSVAAGYQETQYF. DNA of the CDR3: TGTGCCAGCAGCGTAGCGGCAGGGTACCAAGAGACCCAGTACTTC.

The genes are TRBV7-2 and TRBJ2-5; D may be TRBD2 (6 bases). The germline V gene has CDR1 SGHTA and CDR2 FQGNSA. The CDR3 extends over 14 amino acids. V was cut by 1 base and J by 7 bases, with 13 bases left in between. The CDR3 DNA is TGTGCCAGCAGCTTAGATTTTCGCGGGACGACCCAGTACTTC. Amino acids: CASSLDFRGTTQYF.

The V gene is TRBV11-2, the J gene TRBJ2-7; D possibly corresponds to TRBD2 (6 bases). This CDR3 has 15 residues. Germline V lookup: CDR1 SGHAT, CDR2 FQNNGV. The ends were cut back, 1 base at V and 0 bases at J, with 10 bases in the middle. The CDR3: CASSLAGVSSYEQYF. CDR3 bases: TGTGCCAGCAGCTTAGCGGGGGTAAGCTCCTACGAGCAGTACTTC.

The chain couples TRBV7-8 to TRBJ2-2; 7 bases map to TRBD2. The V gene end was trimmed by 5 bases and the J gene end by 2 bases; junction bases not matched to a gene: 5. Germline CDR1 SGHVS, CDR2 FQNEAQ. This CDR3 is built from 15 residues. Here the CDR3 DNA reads TGTGCCAGCAGCGCCGGGGGGACTAACACCGGGGAGCTGTTTTTT. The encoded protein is CASSAGGTNTGELFF.

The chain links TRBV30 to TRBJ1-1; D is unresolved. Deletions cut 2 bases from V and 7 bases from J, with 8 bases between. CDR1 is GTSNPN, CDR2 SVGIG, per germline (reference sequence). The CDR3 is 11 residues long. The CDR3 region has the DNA TGTGCCTGGAGTTTGGGCCTTGAAGCTTTCTTT. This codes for CAWSLGLEAFF.

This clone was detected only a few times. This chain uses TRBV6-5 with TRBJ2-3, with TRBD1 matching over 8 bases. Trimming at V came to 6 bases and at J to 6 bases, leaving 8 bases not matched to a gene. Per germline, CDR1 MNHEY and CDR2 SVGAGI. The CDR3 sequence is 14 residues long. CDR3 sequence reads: CASRADRVGDTQYF. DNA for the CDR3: TGTGCCAGCAGGGCGGACAGGGTAGGGGATACGCAGTATTTT.

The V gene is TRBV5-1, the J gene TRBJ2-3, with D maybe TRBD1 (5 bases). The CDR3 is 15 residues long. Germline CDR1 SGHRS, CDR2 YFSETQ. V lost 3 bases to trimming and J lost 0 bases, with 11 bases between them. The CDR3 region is CASSSTRASTDTQYF. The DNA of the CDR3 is TGCGCCAGCAGCTCAACCAGGGCTAGCACAGATACGCAGTATTTT.

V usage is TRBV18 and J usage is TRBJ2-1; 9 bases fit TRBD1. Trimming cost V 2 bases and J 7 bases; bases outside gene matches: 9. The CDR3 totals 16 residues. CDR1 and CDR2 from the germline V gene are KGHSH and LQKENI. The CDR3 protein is CASSPNGQGSGNEQFF. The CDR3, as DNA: TGTGCCAGCTCACCAAATGGACAGGGGTCAGGGAATGAGCAGTTCTTC.

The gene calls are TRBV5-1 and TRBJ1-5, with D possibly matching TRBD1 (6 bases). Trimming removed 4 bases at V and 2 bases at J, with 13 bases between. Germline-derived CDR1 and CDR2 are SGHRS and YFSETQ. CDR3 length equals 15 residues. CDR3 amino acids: CASSPGTTGNQPQHF. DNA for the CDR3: TGCGCCAGCAGCCCGGGGACAACGGGCAATCAGCCCCAGCATTTT. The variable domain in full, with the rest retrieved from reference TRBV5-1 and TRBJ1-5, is KAGVTQTPRYLIKTRGQQVTLSCSPISGHRSVSWYQQTPGQGLQFLFEYFSETQRNKGNFPGRFSGRQFSNSRSEMNVSTLELGDSALYLCASSPGTTGNQPQHFGDGTRLSIL.

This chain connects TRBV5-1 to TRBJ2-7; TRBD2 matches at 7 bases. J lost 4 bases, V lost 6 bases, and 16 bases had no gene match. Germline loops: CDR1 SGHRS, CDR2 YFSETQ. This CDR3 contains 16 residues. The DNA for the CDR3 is TGCGCCAGCATGTCCCAGGTCGGCGGGGGAGGATACGAGCAGTACTTC. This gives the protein CASMSQVGGGGYEQYF.

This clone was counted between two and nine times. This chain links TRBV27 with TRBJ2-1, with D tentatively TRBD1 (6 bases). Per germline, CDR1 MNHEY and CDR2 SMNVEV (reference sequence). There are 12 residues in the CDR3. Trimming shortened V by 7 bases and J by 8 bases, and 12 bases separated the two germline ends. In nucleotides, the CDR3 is TGTGCCAGCACGAGCGAGGGGGATGAGCAGTTCTTC. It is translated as CASTSEGDEQFF.